This is a list of T cell receptor beta chains from one sample in a study of neurological immune-mediated disorders. Each CDR3 protein is one row after TCRdb ran MiXCR on the 5' RACE reads. The sample lists roughly 70,000 distinct CDR3 sequences; less than 4% were seen once. The specimen was PBMCs. Every receptor here comes from a man aged 25 to 40 with multiple sclerosis. The CDR3 runs from the conserved cysteine through the conserved F or W. D genes are given only for firm matches. A clone size is listed for some rows: how often the clone was seen (once, few, many), or a class if it is expanded.

D,J,size,V,DNA,CDR3
.,TRBJ2-3,many,TRBV4-2,TGTGCCAGCAGCACAAATCCGACTCCTAGCACAGATACGCAGTATTTT,CASSTNPTPSTDTQYF
.,TRBJ2-7,.,TRBV20-1,TGCAGTGCTAGAGATTCTGGCGGGGTTACCTCCTACGAGCAGTACTTC,CSARDSGGVTSYEQYF
TRBD1,TRBJ1-2,many,TRBV5-1,TGCGCCAGCAGCTTTCGGACAGGGGGGCCGTATGGCTACACCTTC,CASSFRTGGPYGYTF
TRBD2,TRBJ2-3,many,TRBV7-2,TGTGCCAGCAGCTCTGACGGCGGGGGGCGGACAGATACGCAGTATTTT,CASSSDGGGRTDTQYF
TRBD1,TRBJ2-2,many,TRBV20-1,TGCAGTGCTAGACGGGCAGGGGGCCCGAACACCGGGGAGCTGTTTTTT,CSARRAGGPNTGELFF
TRBD2,TRBJ2-1,many,TRBV12-3/TRBV12-4,TGTGCCAGCACCTCCCTCTTGCGGGGGGCCTACAATGAGCAGTTCTTC,CASTSLLRGAYNEQFF
TRBD1,TRBJ2-5,many,TRBV5-6,TGTGCCAGCAGTAAAGGACAGGGTGGGGAGACCCAGTACTTC,CASSKGQGGETQYF
.,TRBJ2-2,many,TRBV7-9,TGTGCCAGCAGCTTAGCGATTGCGGTCGCGAACACCGGGGAGCTGTTTTTT,CASSLAIAVANTGELFF
.,TRBJ1-1,many,TRBV20-1,TGCAGTGCTAGATGGATCGGAACTGAAGCTTTCTTT,CSARWIGTEAFF
TRBD1,TRBJ1-1,few,TRBV7-9,TGTGCCAGCAGCTTAGTAGGGGGCTTGGACACTGAAGCTTTCTTT,CASSLVGGLDTEAFF
.,TRBJ1-6,many,TRBV4-1,TGCGCCAGCAGCCAAGTAGTGGCAACTCGGGATTCACCCCTCCACTTT,CASSQVVATRDSPLHF
.,TRBJ2-2,many,TRBV7-2,TGTGCCAGTAACGGGGGGCCCAACACCGGGGAGCTGTTTTTT,CASNGGPNTGELFF